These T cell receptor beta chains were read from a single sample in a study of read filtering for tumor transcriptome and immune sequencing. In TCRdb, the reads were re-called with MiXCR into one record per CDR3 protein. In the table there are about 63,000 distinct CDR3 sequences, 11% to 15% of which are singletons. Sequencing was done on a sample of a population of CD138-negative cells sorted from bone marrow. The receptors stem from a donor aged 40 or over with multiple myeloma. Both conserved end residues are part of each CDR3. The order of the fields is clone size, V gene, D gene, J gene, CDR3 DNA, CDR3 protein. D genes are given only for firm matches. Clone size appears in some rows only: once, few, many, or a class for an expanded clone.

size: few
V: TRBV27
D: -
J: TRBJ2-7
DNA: TGTGCCAGCAGTTTATCCCCTGCAGGACCCTACGAGCAGTACTTC
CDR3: CASSLSPAGPYEQYF

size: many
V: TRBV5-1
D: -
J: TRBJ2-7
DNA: TGCGCCAGCGGACCAGGGGGGGAGCCCTACGAGCAGTACTTC
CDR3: CASGPGGEPYEQYF

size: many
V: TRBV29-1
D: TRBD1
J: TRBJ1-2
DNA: TGCAGCGTTAGGGGTACGGGACAGAGGTCCCCGGATGGCTACACCTTC
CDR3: CSVRGTGQRSPDGYTF

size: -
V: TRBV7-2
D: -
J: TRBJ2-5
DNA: TGTGCCAGCAGCTTAGCCCTTACCGGGAGAGAGACCCAGTACTTC
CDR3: CASSLALTGRETQYF

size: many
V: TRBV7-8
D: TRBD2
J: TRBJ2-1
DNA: TGTGCCAGCAGCTTAGTGCGAATGACTAGCGGGAGAATCAATGAGCAGTTCTTC
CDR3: CASSLVRMTSGRINEQFF

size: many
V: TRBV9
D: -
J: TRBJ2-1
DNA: TGTGCCAGCAGTTCGGGGGCAGGGCGAAATGAGCAGTTCTTC
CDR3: CASSSGAGRNEQFF

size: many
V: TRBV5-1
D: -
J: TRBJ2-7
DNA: TGCGCCAGCTCACCAGGCAGCTACGAGCAGTACTTC
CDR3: CASSPGSYEQYF

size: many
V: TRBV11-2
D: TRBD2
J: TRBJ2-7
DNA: TGTGCCAGCAGCCCTAGCGGGATGTTTTCCTACGAGCAGTACTTC
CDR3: CASSPSGMFSYEQYF

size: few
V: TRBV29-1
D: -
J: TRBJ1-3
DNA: TGCAGCGTTGTGTTCGGCCTCTCTGGAAACACCATAAATTTT
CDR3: CSVVFGLSGNTINF

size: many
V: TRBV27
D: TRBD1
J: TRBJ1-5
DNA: TGTGCCAGCACAGGGGGAGGCAATCAGCCCCAGCATTTT
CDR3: CASTGGGNQPQHF

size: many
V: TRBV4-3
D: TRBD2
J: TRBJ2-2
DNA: TGCGCCAGCAGCCCTCGGGCTGTGGGGGGAGGGAAGAACACCGGGGAGCTGTTTTTT
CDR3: CASSPRAVGGGKNTGELFF

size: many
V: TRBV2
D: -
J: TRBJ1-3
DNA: TGTGCCAGCGGGGGGAGCTCTGGAAACACCATATATTTT
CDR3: CASGGSSGNTIYF

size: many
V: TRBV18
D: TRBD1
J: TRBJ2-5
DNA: TGTGCCAGCTCACCTGGACAGGGAGAGACCCAGTACTTC
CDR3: CASSPGQGETQYF

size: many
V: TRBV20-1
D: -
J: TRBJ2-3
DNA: TGCAGTGGATCGGGAGACACAGATACGCAGTATTTT
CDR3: CSGSGDTDTQYF

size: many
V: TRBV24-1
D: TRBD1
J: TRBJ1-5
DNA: TGTGCCACCGGTCCGGGGACAGGTTACAATCAGCCCCAGCATTTT
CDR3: CATGPGTGYNQPQHF

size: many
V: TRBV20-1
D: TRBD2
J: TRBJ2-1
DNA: TGCAGTGCAGGGGGACTAGCGGAGATCAATGAGCAGTTCTTC
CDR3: CSAGGLAEINEQFF

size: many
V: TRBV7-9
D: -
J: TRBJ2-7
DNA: TGTGCCAGCAGCTCCCCAGAGCGCGAGCAGTACTTC
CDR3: CASSSPEREQYF

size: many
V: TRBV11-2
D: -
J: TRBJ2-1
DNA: TGTGCCAGCAGCTTAAATGCGGGAAGGGGCAATGAGCAGTTCTTC
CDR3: CASSLNAGRGNEQFF

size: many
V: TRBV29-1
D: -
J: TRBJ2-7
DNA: TGCAGCGTTGAAGATAGAGGCTCCTACGAGCAGTACTTC
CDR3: CSVEDRGSYEQYF

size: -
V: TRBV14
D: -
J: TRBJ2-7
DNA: TGTGCCAGCAGCCAAGGAACAGAGGGACTTCGCTCCTACGAGCAGTACTTC
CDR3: CASSQGTEGLRSYEQYF

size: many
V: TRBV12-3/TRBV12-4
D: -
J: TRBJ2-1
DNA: TGTGCCAGCAGGGCCAGGGGTTCGGATGAGCAGTTCTTC
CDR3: CASRARGSDEQFF

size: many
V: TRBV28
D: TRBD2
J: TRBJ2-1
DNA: TGTGCCAGCACCAGCGGGAGCGGAGATGAGCAGTTCTTC
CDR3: CASTSGSGDEQFF

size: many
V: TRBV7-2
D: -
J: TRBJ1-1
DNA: TGTGCCAGCAGCAACGCAATTGAAGCTTTCTTT
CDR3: CASSNAIEAFF

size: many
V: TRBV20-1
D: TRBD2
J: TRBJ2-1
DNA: TGCAGTGCTAGAGACGGGCGGGTACCGGGACTAAGAGTTGAGCAGTTCTTC
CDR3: CSARDGRVPGLRVEQFF

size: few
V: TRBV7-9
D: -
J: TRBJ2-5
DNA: TGTGCCAGCACGAACAGGCAAGAGACCCAGTACTTC
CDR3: CASTNRQETQYF

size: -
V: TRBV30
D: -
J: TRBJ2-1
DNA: TGTGCCTGGAGTGGGATTAGCGGCGATGAGCAGTTCTTC
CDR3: CAWSGISGDEQFF

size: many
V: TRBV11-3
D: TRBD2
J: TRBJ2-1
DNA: TGTGCCAGCAGCTTAGCGGGGACTAGCTCCTACAATGAGCAGTTCTTC
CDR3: CASSLAGTSSYNEQFF

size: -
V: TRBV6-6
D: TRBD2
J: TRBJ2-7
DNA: TGTGCCAGCACTAGCGGGTACTCCTACGAGCAGTACTTC
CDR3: CASTSGYSYEQYF

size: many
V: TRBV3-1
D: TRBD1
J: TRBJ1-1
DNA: TGTGCCAGCAGCCATTATTCGGGCCACAGGGGCGGCGCTGAAGCTTTCTTT
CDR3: CASSHYSGHRGGAEAFF

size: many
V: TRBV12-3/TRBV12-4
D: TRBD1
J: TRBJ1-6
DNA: TGTGCCAGCAGTGAGACAGGGCGAGGATCACCCCTCCACTTT
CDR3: CASSETGRGSPLHF

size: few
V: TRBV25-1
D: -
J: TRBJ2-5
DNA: TGTGCCAGCAATACGGGCGGTGTAGAGACCCAGTACTTC
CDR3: CASNTGGVETQYF

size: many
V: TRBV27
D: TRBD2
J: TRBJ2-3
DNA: TGTGCCAGCAGTTTATTAAGAAGAAGCGGGAGTGCTACAGATACGCAGTATTTT
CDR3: CASSLLRRSGSATDTQYF

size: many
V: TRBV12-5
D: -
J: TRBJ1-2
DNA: TGTGCTAGTGGTTTGGTCCGCTATGGCTACACCTTC
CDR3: CASGLVRYGYTF

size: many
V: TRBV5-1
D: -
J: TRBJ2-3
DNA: TGCGCCAGCAGCTTGCCCCAATTTGAGAAAGGGAGCACAGATACGCAGTATTTT
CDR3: CASSLPQFEKGSTDTQYF

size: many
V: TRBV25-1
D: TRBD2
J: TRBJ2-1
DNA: TGTGCCAGCAGTGAATACGCGGGAGGGACTATAAATGAGCAGTTCTTC
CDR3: CASSEYAGGTINEQFF

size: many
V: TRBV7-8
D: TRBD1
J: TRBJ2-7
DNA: TGTGCCAGCAGCTTAGCTACCGGGACAGGGGGTTACGAGCAGTACTTC
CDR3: CASSLATGTGGYEQYF

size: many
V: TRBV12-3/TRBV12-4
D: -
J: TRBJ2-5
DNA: TGTGCCAGCAGTTTAGGAGCGCGTGGAGAGACCCAGTACTTC
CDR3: CASSLGARGETQYF

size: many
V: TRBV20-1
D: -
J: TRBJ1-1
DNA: TGCAGTGCTAAGAGGAGGGGGATAATAATGAACACTGAAGCTTTCTTT
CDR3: CSAKRRGIIMNTEAFF

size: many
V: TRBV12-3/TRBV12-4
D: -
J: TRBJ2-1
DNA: TGTGCCAGCAGCTATAACTGGGAGGGGGGCCCGTACAATGAGCAGTTCTTC
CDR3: CASSYNWEGGPYNEQFF

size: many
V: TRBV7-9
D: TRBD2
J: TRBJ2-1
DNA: TGTGCCAGCAGCTTACAACAAGGACTAGTGAGGAATGAGCAGTTCTTC
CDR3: CASSLQQGLVRNEQFF

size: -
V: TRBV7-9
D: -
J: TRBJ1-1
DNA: TGTGCCAGCAGCCCCCCGGCGATAACGGACACTGAAGCTTTCTTT
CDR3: CASSPPAITDTEAFF

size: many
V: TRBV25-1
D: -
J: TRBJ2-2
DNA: TGTGCCAGCAGTGAAGATGAGACAGGGAACACCGGGGAGCTGTTTTTT
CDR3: CASSEDETGNTGELFF

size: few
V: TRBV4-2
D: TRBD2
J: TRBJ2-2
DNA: TGTGCCAGCAGCCAGGGACTAGCGGGAGAAACCGGGGAGCTGTTTTTT
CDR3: CASSQGLAGETGELFF

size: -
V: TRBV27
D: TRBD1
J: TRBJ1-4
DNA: TGTGCCAGCAGTCCCGGGACAGCTGAAAAACTGTTTTTT
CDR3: CASSPGTAEKLFF

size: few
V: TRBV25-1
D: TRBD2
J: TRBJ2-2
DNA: TGTGCCTGCAGTGAAGTACGACTAGCGGGAGTCGGGAACACCGGGGAGCTGTTTTTT
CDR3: CACSEVRLAGVGNTGELFF

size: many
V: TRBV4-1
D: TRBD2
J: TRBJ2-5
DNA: TGCGCCAGCAGCCCACCCCCCGGGACTAGCGGGGTACAAGAGACCCAGTACTTC
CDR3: CASSPPPGTSGVQETQYF

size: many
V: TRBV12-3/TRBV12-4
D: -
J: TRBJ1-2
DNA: TGTGCCAGCAACCGACAGGCTGGCGTCTATGGCTACACCTTC
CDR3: CASNRQAGVYGYTF

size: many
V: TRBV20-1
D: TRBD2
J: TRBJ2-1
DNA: TGCAGTGCTAGAGTAGGGCGGGAGGGCCTAGGTCTCTACAATGAGCAGTTCTTC
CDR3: CSARVGREGLGLYNEQFF